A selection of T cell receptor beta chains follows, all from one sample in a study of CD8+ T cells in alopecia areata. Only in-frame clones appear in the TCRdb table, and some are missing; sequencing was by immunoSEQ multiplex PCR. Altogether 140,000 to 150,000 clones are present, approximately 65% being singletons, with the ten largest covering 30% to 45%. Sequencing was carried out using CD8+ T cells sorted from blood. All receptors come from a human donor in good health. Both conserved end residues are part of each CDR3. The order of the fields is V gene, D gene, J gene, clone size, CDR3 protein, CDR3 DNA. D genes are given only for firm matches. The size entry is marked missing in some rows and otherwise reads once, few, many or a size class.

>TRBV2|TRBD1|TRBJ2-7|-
CASIFSGTGGEQYF
TGTGCCAGCATCTTTAGTGGGACAGGGGGCGAGCAGTACTTC
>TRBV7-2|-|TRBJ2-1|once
CASSPSYNEQFF
TGTGCCAGCAGCCCCTCCTACAATGAGCAGTTCTTC
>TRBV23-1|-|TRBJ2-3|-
CASTRGSTDTQYF
TGCGCCAGCACCCGAGGTAGCACAGATACGCAGTATTTT
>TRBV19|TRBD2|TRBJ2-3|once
CASSISGGGADTQYF
TGTGCCAGTAGTATTAGTGGCGGGGGGGCAGATACGCAGTATTTT
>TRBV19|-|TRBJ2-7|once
CASSVSPFETEQYF
TGTGCCAGTAGTGTATCCCCGTTCGAGACCGAGCAGTACTTC
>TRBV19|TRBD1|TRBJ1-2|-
CASRPSTGEIGYTF
TGTGCCAGTAGACCATCGACAGGGGAAATTGGCTACACCTTC
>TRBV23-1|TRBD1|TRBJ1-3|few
CDPLGDSSSGNTIYF
TGCGACCCGCTGGGGGACAGCTCCTCTGGAAACACCATATATTTT
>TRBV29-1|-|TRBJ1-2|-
CSVEGRGDGYTF
TGCAGCGTTGAGGGCAGGGGCGATGGCTACACCTTC
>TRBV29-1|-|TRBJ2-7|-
CSVAASEAYEQYF
TGCAGCGTCGCCGCTAGCGAAGCCTACGAGCAGTACTTC
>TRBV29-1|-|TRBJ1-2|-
CSVESRAPSGYTF
TGCAGCGTTGAATCCAGGGCACCCTCCGGCTACACCTTC
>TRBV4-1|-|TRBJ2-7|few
CASSQVRTAYEQYF
TGCGCCAGCAGCCAAGTTCGGACAGCCTACGAGCAGTACTTC
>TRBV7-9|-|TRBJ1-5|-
CAVGWGGVNQPQHF
TGTGCCGTCGGTTGGGGGGGAGTGAATCAGCCCCAGCATTTT
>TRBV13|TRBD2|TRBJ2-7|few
CASSIRTSETYEQYF
TGTGCCAGCAGCATCCGGACTAGCGAAACCTACGAGCAGTACTTC
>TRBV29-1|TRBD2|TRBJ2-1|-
CSVYGRASGRIGNEQFF
TGCAGCGTCTACGGCCGGGCTAGCGGGAGAATCGGCAATGAGCAGTTCTTC
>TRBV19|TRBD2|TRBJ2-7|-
CASSISSGSYEQYF
TGTGCCAGTAGTATCTCTAGCGGCTCCTACGAGCAGTACTTC